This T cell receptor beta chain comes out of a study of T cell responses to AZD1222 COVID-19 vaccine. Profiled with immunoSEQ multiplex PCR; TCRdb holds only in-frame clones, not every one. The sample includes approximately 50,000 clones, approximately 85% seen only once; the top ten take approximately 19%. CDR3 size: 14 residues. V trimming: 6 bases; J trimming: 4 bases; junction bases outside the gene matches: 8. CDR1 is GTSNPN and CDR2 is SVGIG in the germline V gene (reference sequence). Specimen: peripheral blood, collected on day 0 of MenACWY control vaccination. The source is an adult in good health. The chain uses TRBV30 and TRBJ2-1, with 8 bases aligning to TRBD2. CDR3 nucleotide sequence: TGTGCCTGCCTAAGCGGGAGCCGGTACAATGAGCAGTTCTTC. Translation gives CACLSGSRYNEQFF.